This TCR beta chain was recorded in a study of radiation and T cells in renal cell carcinoma. The data were produced by immunoSEQ multiplex PCR, yet TCRdb's version contains in-frame clones alone and is incomplete. The sample carries 95,000 to 150,000 clones, roughly 80% recorded once. The time point: baseline pretreatment blood. Sample treatment: 15 Gy SBRT to primary tumor, nephrectomy 4 weeks later. This TCR was sampled from a woman aged 55-75 years with renal cell carcinoma. The sequenced sample was blood, obtained from a patient whose treatment included radiotherapy and nephrectomy.

CDR3 nucleotide sequence: TGTGCCAGCGCCCTAGAAGAGACCCAGTACTTC. Residues: CASALEETQYF. The chain has TRBV28 and TRBJ2-5; no definite D call. The CDR3 spans 11 residues. Trimming removed 8 bases from V and 3 bases from J, with 7 bases in between. CDR1 is MDHEN, CDR2 SYDVKM, per germline. The full variable domain, its missing parts supplied by reference TRBV28 and TRBJ2-5, is DVKVTQSSRYLVKRTGEKVFLECVQDMDHENMFWYRQDPGLGLRLIYFSYDVKMKEKGDIPEGYSVSREKKERFSLILESASTNQTSMYLCASALEETQYFGPGTRLLVL.